A selection of T cell receptor beta chains follows, all from one sample in a study of T cell changes during pregnancy in multiple sclerosis. Assay: immunoSEQ multiplex PCR; the TCRdb copy retains only in-frame clones and omits some. The sample holds about 69,000 clones, more than 85% seen once. The starting material was CD4+ T cells from peripheral blood mononuclear cells, obtained in the third trimester of pregnancy. The receptors come from a female donor in good health, enrolled as a control in a pregnancy study. CDR3s include the opening cysteine and the closing phenylalanine or tryptophan. A D gene is named only where the DNA matches it firmly.

TRBD2 TRBJ2-2 TRBV11-1 TGTGCCAGCAGCTTAGTGGCCGGGACTAGCGGGGGGAACACCGGGGAGCTGTTTTTT CASSLVAGTSGGNTGELFF
TRBD1 TRBJ1-6 TRBV5-8 TGTGCCAGCAGCTTGGAGGGGACAGGGGAATCACCCCTCCACTTT CASSLEGTGESPLHF
TRBD1 TRBJ2-5 TRBV5-6 TGTGCCAGCAGCTCAGGGGGCCAAGAGACCCAGTACTTC CASSSGGQETQYF
TRBD2 TRBJ2-5 TRBV7-6 TGTGCCAGCAGCCGGACCCGGGAAGCGGGGACGTACCAAGAGACCCAGTACTTC CASSRTREAGTYQETQYF
- TRBJ2-2 TRBV6-1 TGTGCCAGCAGTGAAGGCCGCAGGGGAACCGGGGAGCTGTTTTTT CASSEGRRGTGELFF
TRBD2 TRBJ2-3 TRBV14 TGTGCCAGCAGCCGCTTCGTCGGAGCGGGGGGTGCCACAGATACGCAGTATTTT CASSRFVGAGGATDTQYF
- TRBJ2-3 TRBV11-1 TGTGCCAGCAGCTCTGGGCAGCTTCTCTATACGCAGTATTTT CASSSGQLLYTQYF
TRBD1 TRBJ2-2 TRBV27 TGTGCCAGCAGTACGGGACAGGTAGACACCGGGGAGCTGTTTTTT CASSTGQVDTGELFF
TRBD2 TRBJ2-5 TRBV7-2 TGTGCCAGCAGCTTAGAGAATAGCGGGGGGGGTTTTCAAGAGACCCAGTACTTC CASSLENSGGGFQETQYF
TRBD1 TRBJ2-2 TRBV7-2 TGTGCCAGCAGCTTCCGGGACAGAGCCAACACCGGGGAGCTGTTTTTT CASSFRDRANTGELFF
- TRBJ1-4 TRBV4-3 TGCGCCAGCAGTTTGGGTAATCAGGCTAATGAAAAACTGTTTTTT CASSLGNQANEKLFF
TRBD2 TRBJ2-2 TRBV7-2 TGTGCCAGCAGCTTAAACGGGGGGGCTTTCACCGGGGAGCTGTTTTTT CASSLNGGAFTGELFF
- TRBJ1-4 TRBV7-9 TGTGCCAGCAGCTTAGACGGAGGGGGGGGTGAAAAACTGTTTTTT CASSLDGGGGEKLFF
TRBD2 TRBJ2-1 TRBV13 TGTGCCAGCAGCTCCTTAGCGGGGGGGCTTCGGAATGAGCAGTTCTTC CASSSLAGGLRNEQFF